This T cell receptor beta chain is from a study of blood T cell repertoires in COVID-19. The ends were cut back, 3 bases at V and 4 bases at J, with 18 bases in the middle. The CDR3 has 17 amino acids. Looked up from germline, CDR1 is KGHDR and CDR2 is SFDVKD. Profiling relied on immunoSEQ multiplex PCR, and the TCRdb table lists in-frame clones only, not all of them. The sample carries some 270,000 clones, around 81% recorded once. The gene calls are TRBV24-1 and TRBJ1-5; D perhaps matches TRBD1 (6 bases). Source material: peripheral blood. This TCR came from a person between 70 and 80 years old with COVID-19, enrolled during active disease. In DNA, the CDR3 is TGTGCCACCAGTGATGGTCGAAGGACAGTGGTTAATCAGCCCCAGCATTTT. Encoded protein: CATSDGRRTVVNQPQHF.